One and the same sample provided the 27 T cell receptor beta chains below, sequenced in a study of graft-versus-host responses after intestinal transplantation. Profiled with immunoSEQ multiplex PCR; TCRdb holds only in-frame clones, not every one. The sample includes fewer than 150,000 clones, 85% to 95% of them seen just once. No antigen has been identified for these receptors. The sequenced sample was unstimulated CD4+ T cells sorted from spleen or lymph node cells, obtained before intestinal transplant. The origin of the receptors is a human donor who received an intestinal transplant.

The rearrangement uses TRBV11-2 and TRBJ1-1; the match to TRBD1 covers 7 bases. Germline V gene lookup returns CDR1 SGHAT and CDR2 FQNNGV. The CDR3 covers 14 residues. The ends lost 5 bases at V and 5 bases at J; junction bases unmatched: 8. CDR3 bases: TGTGCCAGCAGCGAATCAGGGGGAGGAACTGAAGCTTTCTTT. Residues: CASSESGGGTEAFF. Filled out from reference TRBV11-2 and TRBJ1-1, the complete variable domain reads EAGVAQSPRYKIIEKRQSVAFWCNPISGHATLYWYQQILGQGPKLLIQFQNNGVVDDSQLPKDRFSAERLKGVDSTLKIQPAKLEDSAVYLCASSESGGGTEAFFGQGTRLTVV.

This clone was counted a few times. J is TRBJ2-7 and V is TRBV7-3; D remains ambiguous. The ends were cut back, 1 base at V and 2 bases at J, with 12 bases in the middle. The germline CDR1 and CDR2 sequences are SGHTA and FQGTGA. The CDR3 has 15 residues. The CDR3 nucleotides read TGTGCCAGCAGCTTAAGGCTGGGCAGCCCCTACGAGCAGTACTTC. Residues: CASSLRLGSPYEQYF.

The genes are TRBV27 and TRBJ1-5; 7 bases are shared with TRBD1. Germline assignment: CDR1 MNHEY and CDR2 SMNVEV (reference sequence). This CDR3 is built from 13 residues. Trimming cost V 5 bases and J 12 bases; bases outside gene matches: 10. This CDR3 is CASSPLGGGNQHF. The CDR3 nucleotides are TGTGCCAGCAGTCCCCTTGGAGGGGGCAACCAGCATTTT.

The rearrangement links TRBV27 to TRBJ2-4, with D possibly being TRBD2 (5 bases). Germline V gene data show CDR1 as MNHEY and CDR2 as SMNVEV (reference sequence). The V and J ends lost 7 bases and 8 bases respectively, with 12 bases between them. The CDR3 sequence is 12 residues long. The CDR3 DNA reads TGTGCCAGCACCTTCGACGGGGACATTCAGTACTTC. It yields the protein CASTFDGDIQYF.

A single count supports this clone. In DNA, the CDR3 is TGCGCCAGCAGCTCAACCGGGACAGGGGCAATCGGGGAGCTGTTTTTT. Translation gives CASSSTGTGAIGELFF. This rearrangement joins TRBV5-1 to TRBJ2-2; TRBD1 matches 10 bases. Looked up from germline, CDR1 is SGHRS and CDR2 is YFSETQ. With 3 bases clipped from V and 7 bases from J, the junction kept 9 bases outside the gene matches. The CDR3 loop spans 16 amino acids.

This chain uses TRBV5-1 with TRBJ2-3, with 7 bases that match TRBD2. Losses at the gene ends were 0 bases for V and 2 bases for J; bases not matched to a gene: 6. Germline lookup yields CDR1 SGHRS and CDR2 YFSETQ. This CDR3 contains 16 residues. For the CDR3, the DNA is TGCGCCAGCAGCTTGGAGGCTAGCGGCACCACAGATACGCAGTATTTT. Its translation: CASSLEASGTTDTQYF.

The CDR3 loop is CASSLLAATGELFF. CDR3 bases: TGTGCCAGCAGCTTGCTAGCGGCCACCGGGGAGCTGTTTTTT. The chain recombines TRBV7-2 with TRBJ2-2, with 7 nucleotides matching TRBD2. The junction had 2 bases not matched to a gene; V was cut back by 3 bases and J by 4 bases. Germline CDR1 SGHTA, CDR2 FQGNSA. This CDR3 region has 14 residues.

This chain connects TRBV6-1 to TRBJ1-1; D unclear. Germline V lookup: CDR1 MNHNS, CDR2 SASEGT. The CDR3 totals 14 residues. V lost 4 bases and J 2 bases, leaving 11 bases between the germline ends. The CDR3 spells CASSAGDTNTEAFF. For the CDR3, the DNA is TGTGCCAGCAGTGCTGGGGATACTAACACTGAAGCTTTCTTT.

This chain's CDR3 is CASSGRGGGYTF. DNA for the CDR3: TGTGCCAGCAGCGGAAGAGGGGGTGGCTACACCTTC. This chain connects TRBV11-3 to TRBJ1-2; D might be TRBD1 (6 bases). Germline V lookup: CDR1 SGHNT, CDR2 YENEEA. The ends were cut back, 5 bases at V and 7 bases at J, with 11 bases in the middle. This CDR3 contains 12 residues.

The chain combines TRBV18 with TRBJ2-7; a possible D gene is TRBD1 (5 bases). The V gene lost 6 bases and the J gene lost 5 bases, with 17 bases spanning the gap. Germline V CDR1 and CDR2: KGHSH, LQKENI. The CDR3 has 14 residues. The CDR3 protein is CASSRVPVTDEQYF. The CDR3 DNA sequence: TGTGCCAGCTCCAGGGTCCCGGTAACGGACGAGCAGTACTTC.

This clone is a singleton in its sample. The rearrangement uses TRBV14 and TRBJ2-1, with a tentative D call TRBD1 (7 bases). Germline V gene sequence: CDR1 SGHDN, CDR2 FVKESK. V lost 4 bases and J lost 0, with 13 bases in between. This CDR3 is 16 amino acids long. CDR3 nucleotides: TGTGCCAGCAGCCCCCAGGGGGGTGTCTCCTACAATGAGCAGTTCTTC. Amino acids: CASSPQGGVSYNEQFF.

The CDR3, as DNA: TGTGCCAGCAGACAAAAGGGGGCAAATCAGCCCCAGCATTTT. This codes for CASRQKGANQPQHF. V and J are TRBV6-6 and TRBJ1-5; 7 bases align to TRBD1. The V segment lost 6 bases and the J segment 4 bases; nucleotides outside the gene matches: 6. This CDR3 spans 14 amino acids. The germline gives CDR1 MNHNY, CDR2 SVGAGI (reference sequence).

The chain links TRBV6-1 to TRBJ1-6, with 9 bases identical to TRBD1. The CDR3 has 14 residues. The germline gives CDR1 MNHNS, CDR2 SASEGT. V dropped 10 bases and J dropped 7; count of bases not matched to a gene: 8. CDR3 sequence reads: CATTGGAGNSPLHF. The CDR3 region has the DNA TGTGCCACCACAGGGGGCGCAGGGAATTCACCCCTCCACTTT.

The V gene is TRBV5-6, the J gene TRBJ2-3; 7 bases agree with TRBD2. CDR1 is SGHDT, CDR2 YYEEEE, per germline. The V and J ends lost 3 bases and 11 bases, in that order; junction bases with no gene match: 9. CDR3 length: 13 residues. CDR3 protein: CASSWGGPLGQYF. The DNA for the CDR3 is TGTGCCAGCAGCTGGGGGGGTCCATTGGGGCAGTATTTT.

This chain connects TRBV5-4 to TRBJ2-1; D possibly uses TRBD1 or TRBD2 (5 bases each). The V end lost 7 bases, the J end lost 4 bases, and 9 bases lay between the germline ends. The CDR3 consists of 12 residues. Germline lookup yields CDR1 SGHNT and CDR2 YYREEE (reference sequence). CDR3 region: CASGDGYNEQFF. CDR3 DNA: TGTGCCAGCGGGGACGGATACAATGAGCAGTTCTTC.

The J gene is TRBJ1-2, the V gene TRBV6-1; unclear D gene. Trimming cost V 7 bases and J 4 bases, with 7 bases left between them. The CDR3 sequence is 11 residues long. Looked up from germline, CDR1 is MNHNS and CDR2 is SASEGT. CDR3 amino acids: CASMGGYGYTF. The CDR3 DNA reads TGTGCCAGCATGGGCGGCTATGGCTACACCTTC.

The chain links TRBV5-1 to TRBJ1-1, with D unclear. CDR1 is SGHRS, CDR2 YFSETQ, per germline. Trimming removed 1 base from V and 2 bases from J, with 15 bases in between. This CDR3 has 16 residues. CDR3 nucleotide sequence: TGCGCCAGCAGCTTGACGTTTCCGGTTCGAAACACTGAAGCTTTCTTT. It encodes CASSLTFPVRNTEAFF.

The chain has TRBV19 and TRBJ2-1; 8 positions match TRBD2. The CDR3 has 15 amino acids. The germline V gene has CDR1 LNHDA and CDR2 SQIVND (reference sequence). V trimming: 5 bases; J trimming: 7 bases; junction bases outside the gene matches: 10. CDR3 nucleotides: TGTGCCAGTAGTCAGACGGGGGGGCCGTTGAATGAGCAGTTCTTC. This gives the protein CASSQTGGPLNEQFF.

The gene calls are TRBV5-4 and TRBJ1-2; perhaps TRBD1 as D (6 bases). The germline V gene encodes CDR1 SGHNT and CDR2 YYREEE (reference sequence). The CDR3 is 16 amino acids. V was clipped by 1 base and J by 4 bases, with 17 bases between them. In DNA, the CDR3 is TGTGCCAGCAGCTTGCCCCCTATGGGGGGCACCTATGGCTACACCTTC. It codes for CASSLPPMGGTYGYTF. The whole variable domain, remainder taken from reference TRBV5-4 and TRBJ1-2, is ETGVTQSPTHLIKTRGQQVTLRCSSQSGHNTVSWYQQALGQGPQFIFQYYREEENGRGNFPPRFSGLQFPNYSSELNVNALELDDSALYLCASSLPPMGGTYGYTFGSGTRLTVV.

This chain uses TRBV2 with TRBJ2-1, with a weak D call TRBD2 (6 bases). Between the trimmed V and J ends, which lost 9 bases and 0 bases, there was a span of 9 bases. The CDR3 runs 13 residues. Per germline, CDR1 SNHLY and CDR2 FYNNEI. In nucleotides, the CDR3 is TGTGCCAGTAGACTAGACTCCTACAATGAGCAGTTCTTC. It codes for CASRLDSYNEQFF.

The chain uses TRBV18 and TRBJ1-1; no definite D call. The CDR3 runs to 11 residues. V lost 4 bases, J lost 7 bases, and 7 bases lay in between. CDR1 and CDR2 (germline): KGHSH, LQKENI. Here the CDR3 reads CASSLQSEAFF. CDR3 DNA sequence: TGTGCCAGCTCACTACAGAGTGAAGCTTTCTTT.

The chain carries TRBV5-1 and TRBJ2-2, with TRBD1 matching 9 bases. The trim removed 4 bases at V and 3 bases at J, leaving 19 bases unmatched. The CDR3 is 20 residues long. Per the germline V gene, CDR1 is SGHRS and CDR2 is YFSETQ. The CDR3 loop reads CASSPLAGTGSLEDTGELFF. As DNA, the CDR3 is TGCGCCAGCAGCCCCCTGGCAGGGACAGGGTCCCTCGAAGACACCGGGGAGCTGTTTTTT.

CDR3 nucleotide sequence: TGTGCCAGCAGCGTAGAGGGTATACCCTATGGCTACACCTTC. Translating gives CASSVEGIPYGYTF. The rearrangement joins TRBV9 to TRBJ1-2; D remains unclear. Germline V gene lookup returns CDR1 SGDLS and CDR2 YYNGEE. Trimming stripped 0 bases from V and 4 bases from J, with 10 bases between. This CDR3 contains 14 residues.

The chain is built from TRBV5-1 and TRBJ1-2, with a tentative D call TRBD1 (6 bases). CDR3 length: 12 residues. Germline V gene lookup returns CDR1 SGHRS and CDR2 YFSETQ. With 2 bases removed from V and 7 bases from J, the gap between germline ends came to 9 bases. The CDR3 region is CASSLQGRGYTF. As DNA, the CDR3 is TGCGCCAGCAGCTTACAGGGACGTGGCTACACCTTC.

The chain employs TRBV6-5 and TRBJ1-1; D remains unclear. The CDR3 consists of 12 residues. The germline V gene encodes CDR1 MNHEY and CDR2 SVGAGI. V was pared by 9 bases and J by 4 bases, with 12 bases between. CDR3 loop: CASTDGLTEAFF. CDR3 bases: TGTGCCAGTACGGACGGACTCACTGAAGCTTTCTTT.

The J gene is TRBJ1-4, the V gene TRBV6-5; D remains unclear. With 6 bases removed from V and 7 bases from J, the gap between germline ends came to 12 bases. Germline V gene sequence: CDR1 MNHEY, CDR2 SVGAGI. The CDR3 is 13 amino acids. This CDR3 reads CASSRGWGEKLFF. In DNA form, the CDR3 reads TGTGCCAGCAGCCGCGGTTGGGGTGAAAAACTGTTTTTT.

The chain uses TRBV19 and TRBJ2-3; tentative D call: TRBD1 (6 bases). CDR3 length: 13 residues. V lost 7 bases to trimming and J lost 1 base, with 9 bases between them. Per germline, CDR1 LNHDA and CDR2 SQIVND (reference sequence). Written as DNA, the CDR3 is TGTGCCAGTAATGCAGGGGGCACAGATACGCAGTATTTT. As protein: CASNAGGTDTQYF. The full variable domain, its missing parts supplied by reference TRBV19 and TRBJ2-3, is DGGITQSPKYLFRKEGQNVTLSCEQNLNHDAMYWYRQDPGQGLRLIYYSQIVNDFQKGDIAEGYSVSREKKESFPLTVTSAQKNPTAFYLCASNAGGTDTQYFGPGTRLTVL.